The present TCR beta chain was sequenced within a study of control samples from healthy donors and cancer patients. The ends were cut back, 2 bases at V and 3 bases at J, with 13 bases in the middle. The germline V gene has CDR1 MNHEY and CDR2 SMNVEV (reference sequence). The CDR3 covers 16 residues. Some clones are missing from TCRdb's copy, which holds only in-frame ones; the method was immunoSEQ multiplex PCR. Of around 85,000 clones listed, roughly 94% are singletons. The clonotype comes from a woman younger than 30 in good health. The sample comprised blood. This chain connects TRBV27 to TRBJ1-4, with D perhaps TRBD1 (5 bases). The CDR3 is CASSLGWGGPNEKLFF. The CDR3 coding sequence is TGTGCCAGCAGTTTAGGCTGGGGCGGCCCTAATGAAAAACTGTTTTTT.